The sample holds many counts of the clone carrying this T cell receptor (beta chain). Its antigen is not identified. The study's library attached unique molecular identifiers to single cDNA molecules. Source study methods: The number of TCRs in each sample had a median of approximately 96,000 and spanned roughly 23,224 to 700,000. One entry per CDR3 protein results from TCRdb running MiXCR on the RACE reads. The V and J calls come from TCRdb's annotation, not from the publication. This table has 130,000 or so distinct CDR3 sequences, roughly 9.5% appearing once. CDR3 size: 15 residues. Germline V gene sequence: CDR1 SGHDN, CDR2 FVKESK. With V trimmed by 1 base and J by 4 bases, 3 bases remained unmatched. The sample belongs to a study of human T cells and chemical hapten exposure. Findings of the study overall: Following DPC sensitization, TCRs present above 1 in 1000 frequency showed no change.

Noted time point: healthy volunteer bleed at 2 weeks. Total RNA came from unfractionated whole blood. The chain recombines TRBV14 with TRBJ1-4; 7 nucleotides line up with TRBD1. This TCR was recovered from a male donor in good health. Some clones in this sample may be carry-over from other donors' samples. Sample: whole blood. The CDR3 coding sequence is TGTGCCAGCAGCCAAGGCGGGACAGTTAATGAAAAACTGTTTTTT. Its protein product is CASSQGGTVNEKLFF.